This T cell receptor beta chain came from a study of OX40 agonist ivuxolimab in advanced cancers. Study summary: With ivuxolimab, an agonistic anti-OX40 (CD134) antibody, patients were treated. Hepatocellular carcinoma, melanoma, renal cell or head and neck cancer affected the dose-escalation patients. Study-level findings and limits: Low levels of normalized T-cell clonal expansion also appeared in some nonresponders.

On this clone: Its matching antigen is unknown.

The investigators sampled blood at baseline, at cycle 4 day 1, and at cycle 7 day 1. J lost 4 bases, V lost 2 bases, and 5 bases had no gene match. The germline CDR1 and CDR2 sequences are KGHSH and LQKENI. This CDR3 has 16 residues. Method: immunoSEQ multiplex PCR; TCRdb's copy keeps in-frame clones and lacks some. The data contain about 84,000 clones, about 89% of them singletons. This TCR was recovered from an adult with an advanced solid tumor such as melanoma, head and neck, liver or kidney cancer. The source material was CD4+ or CD8+ T cells sorted from blood, sampled in a trial of the OX40 agonist ivuxolimab. The chain combines TRBV18 with TRBJ2-3; 11 nucleotides agree with TRBD1. CDR3 region: CASSPIRTGGADTQYF. The CDR3 DNA reads TGTGCCAGCTCACCAATTAGGACAGGGGGCGCAGATACGCAGTATTTT.